Described below is a single T cell receptor (beta chain) sequence and its context. Its antigen is unknown. The entry originates in a study of long-term antiretroviral therapy in people with HIV. About the study: Sampling started about a decade before the 2015 immediate-ART recommendation. General study findings and limits: After ART, diversity increased yet remained lower than transplant donor controls. HIV repertoires spanned tighter CDR3 length ranges than controls did.

Trimming took 0 bases from V and 8 from J; bases not matched to a gene: 5. Germline lookup yields CDR1 SGHRS and CDR2 YFSETQ. This CDR3 comprises 15 residues. Run at survey level, the immunoSEQ assay was version v3.0. Clones were read by immunoSEQ multiplex PCR, and TCRdb kept only the in-frame ones, dropping some. This table has under 50,000 clones, around nine tenths appearing once. This chain uses TRBV5-1 with TRBJ2-1; 10 bases match TRBD2. The specimen was unsorted PBMCs, collected just before starting antiretroviral therapy. The sequence derives from a woman aged 18-29 years with HIV. CDR3 sequence reads: CASSLESSGRDEQFF. CDR3 nucleotides: TGCGCCAGCAGCTTGGAGTCTAGCGGGAGAGATGAGCAGTTCTTC.